This TCR beta chain was sequenced during a study of blood T cell repertoires in COVID-19 (TCRdb year 2020). For context, the study as a whole: Samples from collaborators originated in the United States, Italy and Spain and spanned both the acute and convalescent phases of COVID-19. The material from the prospective study consisted of cDNA or gDNA derived from T cells, B-cell-depleted T cells, or PBMCs. Deeply sampled blood TCRbeta repertoires from subjects exposed to, actively infected with, or recovered from COVID-19 were included in the dataset. The repertoires were made available in a free public database intended to serve as a resource for research on the immune response to SARS-CoV-2. Samples were obtained from the ongoing ImmuneRACE study (first 160 participants) and from some 1,300 subjects provided by 6 global collaborators. A de-identified subject ID, COVID-19 status, age in years and sex were almost always included in the sample metadata. Where available, HLA class I and class II types were obtained from metadata supplied by the sample provider rather than from assay-based typing. The full study reports these points: How much clinical and demographic metadata was included differed by source and by participant, and the metadata was provided uncurated.

The immunoSEQ Assay, a bias-controlled multiplex PCR, was used to amplify TCRbeta CDR3 regions from genomic DNA. The authors' pipeline ran thus. The number of nucleated cells in each sample was estimated by amplification of reference gene primers within the assay. Sequence reads were collapsed and filtered to measure the absolute abundance of every unique TCRbeta CDR3 rearrangement. For each sample, productive Simpson clonality was calculated as the square root of Simpson's diversity index across productive rearrangements. Not all clones reach the TCRdb copy of this immuneACCESS table, which keeps in-frame sequences only. Checked studies attribute under half of the gap to unresolved V genes and leave the rest unexplained. V and J calls and clone size are given by that table; D and trimming were obtained from the DNA. Here the sample has about 71,000 clones; 82% occur a single time. The ten largest make up about 13% of the sample.

Whole blood was collected in K2EDTA tubes by collaborating institutions according to the institutions' own protocols. Collaborator samples were shipped for TCRbeta analysis as frozen whole blood, isolated PBMCs, or DNA extracted from either sample type. This clone occurred once. Its antigen remains undetermined. No qualities accompany the bases; no much larger clone lies one base away. From the cysteine up to the phenylalanine, the CDR3 has a length of 15 residues. Only the CDR3 DNA stays, 45 bases, in frame from base 1. For CDR1 and CDR2, the germline V gene lists SGHRS and YFSETQ. V and J are trimmed by 4 bases and 2 bases, and the gene matches miss 6 bases of the junction.

The sample taken for sequencing was peripheral blood. The sequence derives from a woman of 80 years or more with acute or convalescent COVID-19. The rearranged chain carries TRBV5-1 and TRBJ2-3; TRBD1 aligns with 8 central bases. This receptor has the CDR3 CASSLMTGATDTQYF. In nucleotides, the sequence is TGCGCCAGCAGCCTGATGACAGGGGCCACAGATACGCAGTATTTT.